The source of this TCR beta chain is a study of blood T cell repertoires in COVID-19. Study-wide background: The study drew acute and convalescent COVID-19 samples from the United States, Italy and Spain. T cells, B-cell-depleted T cells, or PBMCs provided the cDNA or gDNA that served as material.

CDR3 length: 17 amino acids. With 3 bases removed from V and 3 bases from J, the gap between germline ends came to 20 bases. The germline gives CDR1 KGHSH, CDR2 LQKENI. Under the authors' procedure: Reference gene primer amplification gave nucleated cell count estimates. Method: immunoSEQ multiplex PCR; TCRdb's copy keeps in-frame clones and lacks some. The V and J calls and clone size were taken over from that table, and D and trimming were inferred from the DNA. Among some 97,000 clones, about nine tenths were seen once, and the ten largest hold 5% to 6.5%. Sequenced material: peripheral blood. This sequence was found in a middle-aged man with acute or convalescent COVID-19. The chain carries TRBV18 and TRBJ1-1; D perhaps matches TRBD1 (6 bases). CDR3 sequence reads: CASSPGRTRGGDTEAFF. In nucleotides, the CDR3 is TGTGCCAGCTCACCCGGGAGGACACGAGGGGGGGACACTGAAGCTTTCTTT.